This TCR beta chain is drawn from a study of T cells and Merkel cell carcinoma outcomes. Findings and caveats of the study: In Merkel cell carcinoma, repertoire and T-cell density reportedly predicted outcomes.

The assay was immunoSEQ multiplex PCR, and TCRdb's table has in-frame clones only and misses some. The sample contains 15,000 to 18,000 clones, about 90% of which appear only once. V lost 0 bases to trimming and J lost 1 base, with 9 bases between them. Germline values: CDR1 SQVTM, CDR2 ANQGSEA. CDR3 size: 14 residues. As regards this clone: The antigen is undetermined.

Sequenced material: tumor tissue from Merkel cell carcinoma. The origin of this receptor is a human donor with Merkel cell carcinoma. The chain uses TRBV29-1 and TRBJ1-1; D perhaps matches TRBD1 (5 bases). CDR3: CSVEEDSQNTEAFF. CDR3 in DNA: TGCAGCGTTGAAGAAGACAGTCAGAACACTGAAGCTTTCTTT.